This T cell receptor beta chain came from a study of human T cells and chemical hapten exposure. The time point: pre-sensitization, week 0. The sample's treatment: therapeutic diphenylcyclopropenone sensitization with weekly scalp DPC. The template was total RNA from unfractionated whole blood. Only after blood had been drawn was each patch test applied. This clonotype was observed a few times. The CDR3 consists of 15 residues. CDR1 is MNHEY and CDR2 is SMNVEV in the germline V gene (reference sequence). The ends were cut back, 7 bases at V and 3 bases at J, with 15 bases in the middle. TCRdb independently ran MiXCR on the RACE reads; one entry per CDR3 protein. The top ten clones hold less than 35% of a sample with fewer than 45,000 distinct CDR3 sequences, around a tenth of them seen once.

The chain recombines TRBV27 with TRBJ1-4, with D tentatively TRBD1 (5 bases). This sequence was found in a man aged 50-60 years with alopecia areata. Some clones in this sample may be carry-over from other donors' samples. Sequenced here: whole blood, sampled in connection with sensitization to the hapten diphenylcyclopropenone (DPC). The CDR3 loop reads CASKWGQTANEKLFF. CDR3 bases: TGTGCCAGCAAATGGGGCCAAACAGCTAATGAAAAACTGTTTTTT.